This entry concerns a single T cell receptor (beta chain). The time point: newly diagnosed GD, antithyroid drugs for less than 3 months. RNA from PBMCs was the source of the TCR library. Staff took around 9 milliliters of peripheral blood and put it into EDTA tubes. This sample was included in a study of regulatory T cells in long-lasting Graves disease. CDR3 size: 15 residues. CDR1 is ENHRY, CDR2 SYGVKD, per germline. CDR3-region Arm-PCR and iRepertoire HTBI primers produced the TCR beta libraries. One entry per CDR3 protein results from TCRdb running MiXCR on the multiplex PCR reads. Among about 440,000 distinct CDR3 sequences, about 15% were seen once, and the ten largest hold over 15%. This sample also belongs to another study, concerning T cells in Graves' hyperthyroidism and ophthalmopathy. That publication notes: It was uncontrolled infection, other autoimmune disease, pregnancy or lactation that excluded patients. With the HTBI primer set, the TCR CDR3 went through a first round of RT-PCR. Ophthalmopathy was model-predicted a median around 6.7 months pre-onset.

This chain joins TRBV10-3 and TRBJ2-3, with 13 bases matching TRBD2. Gene TRBJ2-5 matches the end of the DNA better, so the J call may be wrong. The source material was peripheral blood mononuclear cells (PBMCs), sampled at new diagnosis, from a patient treated with antithyroid drugs. This clonotype originated in a woman aged 25-40 years with Graves disease. Written as DNA, the CDR3 is TGTGCCATCAGGAAAGGACTAGCGGGAGTGGAGACCCAGTACTTC. It specifies CAIRKGLAGVETQYF.